The rows below give T cell receptor beta chains drawn from one sample of a study of T cells in Graves' hyperthyroidism and ophthalmopathy. TCRdb reprocessed the multiplex PCR reads with MiXCR, giving one entry per CDR3 protein. The sample shows approximately 640,000 distinct CDR3 sequences, roughly 16% of them seen only once. Sequenced input: blood. The receptors originated from a woman in her 30s with Graves' hyperthyroidism. Each CDR3 is given without its conserved first and last residue.

v_gene,j_gene,CDR3aa
TRBV3-1,TRBJ1-3,ASSQGQGAFGNTIY
TRBV7-8,TRBJ2-1,ASSPSVGGRGSYNEQF
TRBV7-2,TRBJ2-5,ASSLDRTWETQY
TRBV7-3,TRBJ2-1,ASSPTGTRDDEQF
TRBV12-3/TRBV12-4,TRBJ2-3,ASTPLAGTDTQY
TRBV6-2/TRBV6-3,TRBJ1-2,ASSYSRAERNYGYT
TRBV6-1,TRBJ1-1,ASTYLNTEAF
TRBV7-8,TRBJ2-2,ASSYGQGEWGEPF
TRBV7-9,TRBJ2-1,ASSNLAESSYNEQF
TRBV30,TRBJ1-1,AWIGEMPEAF
TRBV12-5,TRBJ2-3,ASGLTRTSGSADTQY
TRBV12-3/TRBV12-4,TRBJ2-3,ASSLLTGEKGTDTQY
TRBV7-9,TRBJ2-7,ASSPKMDRGDEQY
TRBV7-2,TRBJ1-5,ASSLDRKRPQH
TRBV24-1,TRBJ2-2,ASSEGEQPGKLF
TRBV7-8,TRBJ1-2,ASSSSRDLLAGDYGYT
TRBV28,TRBJ2-7,ASSWDRYEQY
TRBV28,TRBJ2-7,ASRSLLAGSYEQY
TRBV6-1,TRBJ1-3,ASRAGTASGNTIY
TRBV28,TRBJ2-7,ASTPRGAPYEQY
TRBV12-3/TRBV12-4,TRBJ2-7,ASSRGYEQY
TRBV24-1,TRBJ1-4,ATSDFGVRANEKLF
TRBV27,TRBJ1-5,ASRELRNQPQH
TRBV28,TRBJ1-6,ASSWDRESSPLH
TRBV19,TRBJ1-1,ASSMVDRTEAF
TRBV7-9,TRBJ2-3,ASGTPTDTQY
TRBV2,TRBJ1-5,ASSNSNQPQH
TRBV19,TRBJ1-1,ASSIDGRAGGPLLNTEAF
TRBV18,TRBJ2-5,ASSRDRGKETQY
TRBV2,TRBJ2-7,ASSREREDEQY
TRBV15,TRBJ2-5,ATRPRGETQY
TRBV13,TRBJ2-7,ASTPPVAGGPSYEQY
TRBV4-3,TRBJ2-7,ASSQGGRVNEQY
TRBV29-1,TRBJ2-1,SVSGRASVDEQF
TRBV20-1,TRBJ2-1,SAYPGQGRDYNEQF
TRBV28,TRBJ1-4,ASSNRRPNEKLF
TRBV12-3/TRBV12-4,TRBJ2-3,ASILGTDTQY
TRBV12-3/TRBV12-4,TRBJ2-7,ASRPDRGNEQY
TRBV20-1,TRBJ2-1,SARAGTSPYEQF
TRBV20-1,TRBJ2-2,SALGQGTTAGELF